Below, 20 T cell receptor beta chains from the same sample are listed, as sequenced in a study of cytomegalovirus exposure and HLA in healthy donors. A multiplex PCR was run with 60 Vbeta primers and 13 Jbeta primers. Profiled with immunoSEQ multiplex PCR; TCRdb holds only in-frame clones, not every one. This table has about 200,000 clones, 70% to 80% appearing once. Sequenced sample: PBMCs. These receptors all stem from a male donor in good health and CMV-seropositive.

This clone has a single count. The V gene is TRBV7-3, the J gene TRBJ2-1; D is perhaps TRBD1 (6 bases). The length of the CDR3 is 13 residues. The V end lost 7 bases, the J end lost 7 bases, and 14 bases lay between the germline ends. Per germline, CDR1 SGHTA and CDR2 FQGTGA. CDR3 nucleotides: TGTGCCAGCACCGCGACAGGCTGGAATGAGCAGTTCTTC. Encoded protein: CASTATGWNEQFF.

The chain is built from TRBV9 and TRBJ1-2; perhaps TRBD1 as D (5 bases). The germline CDR1 and CDR2 sequences are SGDLS and YYNGEE. The CDR3 contains 16 residues. The V end was cut by 4 bases, the J end by 2 bases, with 18 bases between. DNA for the CDR3: TGTGCCAGCAGCTCCACCGGGGGGGAAAAGAACTATGGCTACACCTTC. This gives the protein CASSSTGGEKNYGYTF.

This sequence joins TRBV6-5 and TRBJ2-2, with 10 nucleotides matching TRBD1. J gave up 4 bases and V 2 bases, and 4 bases lay outside the gene matches. The CDR3 loop spans 16 amino acids. Germline V gives CDR1 MNHEY, CDR2 SVGAGI. In DNA, the CDR3 is TGTGCCAGCAGTTACACCCGGACAGGGGGCACCGGGGAGCTGTTTTTT. Translated: CASSYTRTGGTGELFF.

J is TRBJ2-7 and V is TRBV6-6; perhaps TRBD1 as D (5 bases). CDR1 and CDR2 from the germline V gene are MNHNY and SVGAGI (reference sequence). The CDR3 is 16 amino acids. Trimming cost V 6 bases and J 0 bases, with 18 bases left between them. The CDR3 DNA reads TGTGCCAGCAGAGCCCATGTGAACAGGTACTCCTACGAGCAGTACTTC. This codes for CASRAHVNRYSYEQYF.

The V gene is TRBV11-1, the J gene TRBJ2-3; possible D gene TRBD1, 5 bases. Per germline, CDR1 SGHAT and CDR2 FQDESV (reference sequence). The CDR3 consists of 15 residues. Trimming took off 8 bases at V and 2 bases at J, with 17 bases between the two ends. The CDR3 sequence is CASQSGLPSTDTQYF. The CDR3 DNA follows: TGTGCCAGCCAATCAGGGCTCCCGTCCACAGATACGCAGTATTTT.

This clone was detected once. This chain connects TRBV7-2 to TRBJ2-3; the match to TRBD2 covers 7 bases. V was clipped by 3 bases and J by 3 bases; unmatched bases: 15. The germline V gene has CDR1 SGHTA and CDR2 FQGNSA. The CDR3 is 18 amino acids. The CDR3 loop reads CASSFAGGGGTKTDTQYF. In nucleotides, the CDR3 is TGTGCCAGCAGCTTCGCCGGTGGGGGTGGGACTAAAACAGATACGCAGTATTTT.

The rearrangement joins TRBV6-8 to TRBJ1-1, with D hard to call. This CDR3 is 14 amino acids long. Trimming removed 0 bases from V and 6 bases from J, with 11 bases in between. Germline V gene lookup returns CDR1 MNHGY and CDR2 SAAAGT. The CDR3 DNA reads TGTGCCAGCAGTTACTCTGGTCGAGGGTCTGAAGCTTTCTTT. Its translation: CASSYSGRGSEAFF.

The chain couples TRBV9 to TRBJ1-1, with 9 bases matching TRBD1. Per germline, CDR1 SGDLS and CDR2 YYNGEE. Trimming removed 4 bases from V and 5 bases from J; junction bases left unmatched: 12. CDR3 size: 16 residues. The DNA of the CDR3 is TGTGCCAGCAGCCTGAATACAGGGGGCAAGGGAACTGAAGCTTTCTTT. It yields the protein CASSLNTGGKGTEAFF. The whole variable domain, filled in from reference TRBV9 and TRBJ1-1, reads DSGVTQTPKHLITATGQRVTLRCSPRSGDLSVYWYQQSLDQGLQFLIQYYNGEERAKGNILERFSAQQFPDLHSELNLSSLELGDSALYFCASSLNTGGKGTEAFFGQGTRLTVV.

The chain is built from TRBV19 and TRBJ1-4, with TRBD1 as a possible D gene (6 bases). The CDR3 has 17 amino acids. Germline V gene data show CDR1 as LNHDA and CDR2 as SQIVND (reference sequence). The V end lost 8 bases, the J end lost 0 bases, and 19 bases lay between the germline ends. The CDR3 coding sequence is TGTGCCAGTCGTACCAGTTTCAGGGGAGCAACTAATGAAAAACTGTTTTTT. Amino acid sequence: CASRTSFRGATNEKLFF.

Concerning this clone itself: The sample has other DNA sequences that encode this CDR3 too. This chain uses TRBV6-5 with TRBJ1-2; 7 bases align to TRBD1. The trim removed 6 bases at V and 2 bases at J, leaving 3 bases unmatched. The CDR3 spans 13 residues. Germline loops: CDR1 MNHEY, CDR2 SVGAGI. Here the CDR3 DNA reads TGTGCCAGCAGCAGGGGACAGAACTATGGCTACACCTTC. Its translation: CASSRGQNYGYTF.

The chain's CDR3 is CATSRDGWSHEQYF. CDR3 bases: TGTGCCACCAGCAGAGACGGGTGGAGCCACGAGCAGTACTTC. This chain links TRBV15 with TRBJ2-7, with D unresolved. Trimming pared 0 bases from V and 5 bases from J, leaving 11 bases between. The CDR3 consists of 14 residues. Germline-derived CDR1 and CDR2 are LNHNV and YYDKDF (reference sequence).

The chain employs TRBV5-5 and TRBJ2-3, with 8 bases fitting TRBD1. J lost 6 bases, V lost 4 bases, and 4 bases had no gene match. The CDR3 has 13 residues. CDR1 is SGHKS and CDR2 is YYEKEE in the germline V gene (reference sequence). DNA of the CDR3: TGTGCCAGCAGCCACGACAGGGGTGATACGCAGTATTTT. Protein sequence: CASSHDRGDTQYF.

This clone was observed a few times. CDR3 in DNA: TGTGCCAGCAGCGTAGCGGGGGGGCTTGACTACGAGCAGTACTTC. Translating gives CASSVAGGLDYEQYF. This chain uses TRBV9 with TRBJ2-7; 8 bases match TRBD2. With 0 bases clipped from V and 3 bases from J, the junction kept 5 bases outside the gene matches. This CDR3 has 15 amino acids. The germline CDR1 and CDR2 sequences are SGDLS and YYNGEE.

J is TRBJ1-6 and V is TRBV5-6; D is perhaps TRBD1 (6 bases). The CDR3 consists of 15 residues. Trimming took 4 bases from V and 1 from J, leaving 9 bases between them. The V gene's germline CDR1 is SGHDT and CDR2 YYEEEE. For the CDR3, the DNA is TGTGCCAGCAGCCAGGGGAATTCCTATAATTCACCCCTCCACTTT. Translation gives CASSQGNSYNSPLHF.

This clone was picked up a small number of times. The V and J genes are TRBV6-5 and TRBJ1-3, with D hard to call. The germline gives CDR1 MNHEY, CDR2 SVGAGI. This CDR3 comprises 14 residues. Trimming cost V 7 bases and J 0 bases, with 10 bases left between them. CDR3 in amino acids: CASITSRSGNTIYF. CDR3 bases: TGTGCCAGCATAACATCTCGCTCTGGAAACACCATATATTTT.

This chain connects TRBV19 to TRBJ1-2, with D possibly matching TRBD1 (6 bases). Germline V gene sequence: CDR1 LNHDA, CDR2 SQIVND (reference sequence). V was shortened by 7 bases and J by 5 bases, with 8 bases between the two germline ends. CDR3 length: 11 residues. The CDR3 bases are TGTGCCAGTACCGACAGGTATGGCTACACCTTC. Translating it yields CASTDRYGYTF.

Details on this clone: Germline is not matched at one junction end, which may reflect a read error. This chain connects TRBV7-9 to TRBJ1-2; 7 nucleotides line up with TRBD1. The length of the CDR3 is 14 residues. CDR1 and CDR2 from the germline V gene are SEHNR and FQNEAQ (reference sequence). CDR3 sequence: CSSSLVQGLYGYTF. CDR3 nucleotide sequence: TGTTCCAGCAGCTTAGTACAGGGGCTCTATGGCTACACCTTC.

This clone was counted only a few times. The chain is built from TRBV5-6 and TRBJ2-7; D possibly corresponds to TRBD1 (5 bases). CDR3 size: 13 residues. Germline CDR1 SGHDT, CDR2 YYEEEE. V was cut by 3 bases and J by 7 bases, with 14 bases left in between. CDR3 nucleotide sequence: TGTGCCAGCAGCTGGCAGGGCGTCGGAGAGCAGTACTTC. This gives the protein CASSWQGVGEQYF.

The chain couples TRBV5-4 to TRBJ2-3, with 9 bases aligning to TRBD2. The CDR3 contains 16 residues. CDR1 and CDR2 (germline): SGHNT, YYREEE (reference sequence). Germline trimming cut 6 bases from V and 4 bases from J; bases unmatched to any gene: 12. The CDR3 reads CASKNVAGGLADTQYF. The DNA for the CDR3 is TGTGCCAGCAAAAACGTTGCGGGGGGGCTTGCAGATACGCAGTATTTT.

This clone was found once. This rearrangement joins TRBV18 to TRBJ1-2, with D maybe TRBD1 (6 bases). Germline V gene data show CDR1 as KGHSH and CDR2 as LQKENI. The CDR3 length is 15 residues. V was cut by 11 bases and J by 2 bases, with 21 bases left in between. CDR3 loop: CASSPGGRYNYGYTF. The DNA for the CDR3 is TGTGCCTCCAGCCCGGGGGGGCGGTACAACTATGGCTACACCTTC.